This TCR beta chain derives from a study of response to subunit inactivated influenza vaccine. Study-level results: Each seasonal influenza vaccination, the authors suggested, recruits few new T cells.

Via MiXCR, TCRdb re-called the RT-PCR reads, giving one row per CDR3 protein. The sample contains about 650,000 distinct CDR3 sequences, 12% to 15% of which appear only once. This CDR3 is built from 12 residues. Per germline, CDR1 SQVTM and CDR2 ANQGSEA. V shed 7 bases and J 9 bases; nucleotides not matched to a gene: 4. This clonotype was picked up many times. What it recognizes is unknown. The specimen comprised PBMCs from blood, sampled approximately 15 days before vaccination. The rearrangement uses TRBV29-1 and TRBJ2-1; 12 nucleotides agree with TRBD2. This TCR was sampled from a man between 45 and 60 years old who received an inactivated influenza vaccine. The CDR3 region is CSGLAGELEQFF. CDR3 DNA: TGCAGCGGACTAGCGGGAGAACTTGAGCAGTTCTTC.